These T cell receptor beta chains were read from a single sample in a study of breast tumors, draining lymph nodes, adjacent tissues. TCRdb passed the multiplex PCR reads through MiXCR, listing each CDR3 protein once. The table includes 200,000 or so distinct CDR3 sequences, around 33% detected once. The specimen sequenced was axillary lymph node tissue. The source of these receptors is a female donor with breast cancer. Some clones in this sample may be carry-over from other donors' samples. Each CDR3 is given with its conserved first and last residue. The order of the fields is J gene, V gene, CDR3 protein.

TRBJ2-5 | TRBV4-3 | CASSEENSGSETQYF
TRBJ2-7 | TRBV5-8 | CASSFAGLAGGSSSYEQYF
TRBJ2-7 | TRBV12-3/TRBV12-4 | CASSLTGLEQYF
TRBJ2-5 | TRBV6-5 | CASSGDSKTQYF
TRBJ2-3 | TRBV2 | CASSAYVGTDTQYF
TRBJ1-6 | TRBV5-1 | CASSLARGRGNSPLHF
TRBJ1-2 | TRBV3-1 | CASSHPFKGRGDYGYTF
TRBJ1-5 | TRBV6-1 | CASSDLIISSNQPQHF
TRBJ2-5 | TRBV19 | CASNSRNTGEETQYF
TRBJ1-2 | TRBV11-2 | CASSPGSGYTF
TRBJ1-1 | TRBV10-2 | CASSEAGTGAEAFF
TRBJ2-2 | TRBV20-1 | CSARDRLAGNTGELFF
TRBJ1-2 | TRBV6-1 | CASSDTPDRGRVYGYTF
TRBJ1-1 | TRBV29-1 | CSVVGGQWGTEAFF
TRBJ2-2 | TRBV7-8 | CASSFQGMNTGELFF
TRBJ2-2 | TRBV19 | CASSIDVASGGYGELFF
TRBJ2-5 | TRBV7-2 | CASSFAGGTRAQYF
TRBJ2-1 | TRBV20-1 | CSAPKVLAGGRDEQFF
TRBJ2-2 | TRBV20-1 | CSAKGLRGMTTGELFF
TRBJ1-2 | TRBV4-1 | CASSQGGGGYDGYTF
TRBJ2-7 | TRBV18 | CASSPTADEQYF
TRBJ1-1 | TRBV20-1 | CSAMTAGKAEAFF
TRBJ2-5 | TRBV6-5 | CASSYPSGGGETQYF
TRBJ2-3 | TRBV20-1 | CSAEPAPSMDNEQYF
TRBJ2-2 | TRBV11-2 | CASSGAGGSGELFF
TRBJ2-7 | TRBV30 | CAWSVWGGPSYEQYF
TRBJ2-7 | TRBV30 | CAWSVRYDSYEQYF
TRBJ2-1 | TRBV7-2 | CASSLKYNEQFF
TRBJ1-1 | TRBV7-3 | CASRPGGMNTEAFF
TRBJ1-6 | TRBV7-3 | CASSSTGTDNSPLHF
TRBJ1-1 | TRBV10-2 | CASSELGGTEAFF
TRBJ2-1 | TRBV20-1 | CSAPRQIYNEQFF
TRBJ2-5 | TRBV6-2/TRBV6-3 | CASSYSQLIYLLQETQYF
TRBJ2-2 | TRBV20-1 | CSASTGPGLAGGSYGELFF
TRBJ2-6 | TRBV18 | CASSRQGTGANVLTF
TRBJ2-5 | TRBV5-1 | CASSYPGETQYF
TRBJ2-5 | TRBV5-5 | CASSLVLAQETQYF
TRBJ2-7 | TRBV6-6 | CASSHSNAGRAGYEQYF
TRBJ1-4 | TRBV20-1 | CSAPRGPGEKLFF
TRBJ1-1 | TRBV11-2 | CASSLTGLEAFF
TRBJ2-3 | TRBV30 | CAWSVGGSSFTDTQYF
TRBJ2-3 | TRBV20-1 | CSAKTGMTDTQYF
TRBJ2-1 | TRBV5-1 | CASSSLGSSGSRQFF
TRBJ1-5 | TRBV6-1 | CASSGTGNQPQHF
TRBJ2-1 | TRBV12-3/TRBV12-4 | CASGFDRASYNEQFF
TRBJ2-7 | TRBV9 | CASSAHSYEQYF
TRBJ1-1 | TRBV6-5 | CASRSDRGEACF
TRBJ1-2 | TRBV14 | CASSPLGTGGGYTF
TRBJ2-7 | TRBV15 | CATSAGVGDGSYEQYF
TRBJ2-5 | TRBV11-2 | CASSSRTSAGVETQYF
TRBJ2-4 | TRBV20-1 | CSASGGGQQNIQYF
TRBJ1-3 | TRBV6-5 | CASSYGTGSSGNTIYF
TRBJ2-7 | TRBV15 | CATSIRQGDEQYF